Reported below is one TCR beta chain. Germline is not matched at one junction end, which may reflect a read error. The sequence runs out 3 residues before the end of the CDR3; the remainder is reconstructed from the germline J gene. Different DNA sequences within this sample yield the same CDR3. Germline CDR1 and CDR2: GTSNPN and SVGIG (reference sequence). This CDR3 spans 15 amino acids. These data belong to a study of T cells in women clearing cervical HPV infection. Method: immunoSEQ multiplex PCR; TCRdb's copy keeps in-frame clones and lacks some. Its table lists under 45,000 clones. Sequencing input: blood buffy coat. This sequence was found in a woman between 18 and 69 years old with a cervical HPV16 infection that either progressed to CIN3+ or cleared (not recorded which). The chain links TRBV30 to TRBJ1-3, with D possibly being TRBD1 (6 bases). The CDR3 is CAWRNGGAEGNTIYF. The sequenced CDR3 bases are TGTGCCTGGAGAAATGGGGGCGCGGAAGGAAACACA. The variable domain in full, completed from reference TRBV30 and TRBJ1-3, reads SQTIHQWPATLVQPVGSPLSLECTVEGTSNPNLYWYRQAAGRGLQLLFYSVGIGQISSEVPQNLSASRPQDRQFILSSKKLLLSDSGFYLCAWRNGGAEGNTIYFGEGSWLTVV.